A single sample is the source of the 5 T cell receptor beta chains below, sequenced in a study of OX40 agonist ivuxolimab in advanced cancers. Produced via immunoSEQ multiplex PCR; TCRdb's table is partial and in-frame only. The data contain some 67,000 clones, 85% of them seen just once; the ten biggest clones take up about 0.82%. This specimen was CD4+ or CD8+ T cells sorted from blood, taken in a trial of the OX40 agonist ivuxolimab. The receptors were sampled from an adult with an advanced solid tumor such as melanoma, head and neck, liver or kidney cancer.

The V call is TRBV5-1, the J call TRBJ2-7; D is possibly TRBD1 (5 bases). This CDR3 comprises 15 residues. Trimming pared 5 bases from V and 1 base from J, leaving 16 bases between. Germline V gives CDR1 SGHRS, CDR2 YFSETQ. The CDR3 sequence: CASRAQGLGSYEQYF. The CDR3, as DNA: TGCGCCAGCAGGGCCCAGGGATTGGGATCCTACGAGCAGTACTTC.

The rearrangement links TRBV6-5 to TRBJ1-5; 7 positions agree with TRBD1. CDR3 length: 15 residues. The trim removed 6 bases at V and 0 bases at J, leaving 5 bases unmatched. The germline CDR1 and CDR2 sequences are MNHEY and SVGAGI. CDR3 sequence (DNA): TGTGCCAGCAGCCGGACAGGAGGTAGCAATCAGCCCCAGCATTTT. As protein: CASSRTGGSNQPQHF.

The CDR3: CASSIPWGTGWDQPQHF. The CDR3 DNA follows: TGTGCCAGTAGTATCCCCTGGGGGACAGGGTGGGATCAGCCCCAGCATTTT. The V gene is TRBV19, the J gene TRBJ1-5, with 9 bases aligning to TRBD1. The germline gives CDR1 LNHDA, CDR2 SQIVND (reference sequence). The ends lost 3 bases at V and 5 bases at J; junction bases unmatched: 11. There are 17 residues in the CDR3.

This chain uses TRBV5-5 with TRBJ2-5; the match to TRBD1 covers 7 bases. V gave up 2 bases and J gave up 4 bases; unmatched junction bases: 8. This CDR3 is 15 amino acids long. CDR1 and CDR2 (germline): SGHKS, YYEKEE (reference sequence). The CDR3 reads CASSFSGGLGETQYF. The DNA for the CDR3 is TGTGCCAGCAGCTTCTCAGGGGGTTTGGGAGAGACCCAGTACTTC.

The V gene is TRBV18, the J gene TRBJ2-7, with 10 bases identical to TRBD1. The CDR3 extends over 15 amino acids. From germline, CDR1 is KGHSH and CDR2 LQKENI. V dropped 2 bases and J dropped 1; count of bases not matched to a gene: 2. The CDR3 nucleotides read TGTGCCAGCTCACCAGGGGGACAGGGGTCCTACGAGCAGTACTTC. It translates to CASSPGGQGSYEQYF.